Listed here are 14 T cell receptor beta chains from one sample, sequenced in a study of cytomegalovirus exposure and HLA in healthy donors. The PCR was carried out with 60 Vbeta primers and 13 Jbeta primers. Assay: immunoSEQ multiplex PCR; the TCRdb copy retains only in-frame clones and omits some. The sample shows 100,000 to 150,000 clones, roughly 70% of them seen only once. The sample taken for sequencing was PBMCs. The receptors were gathered from a woman in her 40s in good health and CMV-seropositive.

The gene calls are TRBV19 and TRBJ2-7; D uncertain. CDR1 and CDR2 from the germline V gene are LNHDA and SQIVND (reference sequence). The CDR3 runs 20 residues. Between the trimmed V and J ends, which lost 0 bases and 2 bases, there was a span of 26 bases. CDR3 residues: CASSIDQVHPRYGQPYEQYF. CDR3 in DNA: TGTGCCAGTAGTATAGATCAAGTCCACCCAAGATATGGGCAACCCTACGAGCAGTACTTC.

In this sample, this clone turned up a few times. The J gene is TRBJ2-3, the V gene TRBV23-1; D possibly corresponds to TRBD1 (6 bases). TRBV23-1 is given ORF status, its function remaining uncertain. The CDR3 is 17 amino acids. Trimming stripped 5 bases from V and 0 bases from J, with 18 bases between. For the CDR3, the DNA is TGCGCCAGCAGTACCGGTACCGGGACACGGAGCACAGATACGCAGTATTTT. This sequence encodes CASSTGTGTRSTDTQYF.

Only a few counts were recorded for this clone. The chain is built from TRBV7-9 and TRBJ1-2; the match to TRBD1 covers 8 bases. The V and J ends lost 4 bases and 3 bases, in that order; junction bases with no gene match: 4. CDR1 is SEHNR and CDR2 is FQNEAQ in the germline V gene (reference sequence). The CDR3 is made up of 14 amino acids. CDR3 amino acids: CASSSGQGHYGYTF. CDR3 bases: TGTGCCAGCAGCTCCGGACAGGGCCACTATGGCTACACCTTC.

The chain carries TRBV6-5 and TRBJ1-1, with D unclear. The germline gives CDR1 MNHEY, CDR2 SVGAGI. The V end was cut by 6 bases, the J end by 4 bases, with 18 bases between. The CDR3 is made up of 15 amino acids. CDR3 amino acids: CASSHVAESVTEAFF. The CDR3 nucleotides read TGTGCCAGCAGCCACGTTGCAGAAAGCGTCACTGAAGCTTTCTTT.

This clone was seen a handful of times. This chain uses TRBV7-8 with TRBJ1-1; D perhaps matches TRBD1 (6 bases). V lost 5 bases and J 6 bases, leaving 13 bases between the germline ends. CDR1 and CDR2 from the germline V gene are SGHVS and FQNEAQ. The CDR3 is 13 amino acids. The chain's CDR3 is CASSPRDIAEAFF. CDR3 nucleotides: TGTGCCAGCAGCCCGAGGGACATCGCTGAAGCTTTCTTT. The whole variable domain, filled in from reference TRBV7-8 and TRBJ1-1, reads GAGVSQSPRYKVAKRGQDVALRCDPISGHVSLFWYQQALGQGPEFLTYFQNEAQLDKSGLPSDRFFAERPEGSVSTLKIQRTQQEDSAVYLCASSPRDIAEAFFGQGTRLTVV.

The CDR3 DNA sequence: TGTGCCAGTAGTGTTGACGGGGGACGGGAAAAACTGTTTTTT. It specifies CASSVDGGREKLFF. The rearrangement uses TRBV19 and TRBJ1-4, with D possibly being TRBD1 (5 bases). Looked up from germline, CDR1 is LNHDA and CDR2 is SQIVND (reference sequence). The V and J ends lost 5 bases and 8 bases respectively, with 15 bases between them. The CDR3 is 14 residues long. The full variable domain, in which reference TRBV19 and TRBJ1-4 provide the parts outside the CDR3, is DGGITQSPKYLFRKEGQNVTLSCEQNLNHDAMYWYRQDPGQGLRLIYYSQIVNDFQKGDIAEGYSVSREKKESFPLTVTSAQKNPTAFYLCASSVDGGREKLFFGSGTQLSVL.

This clone appeared once. The chain employs TRBV30 and TRBJ2-2, with D uncertain. This CDR3 is 11 amino acids long. The germline V and J ends were trimmed by 0 bases and 7 bases, with 3 bases remaining between them. From germline, CDR1 is GTSNPN and CDR2 SVGIG (reference sequence). The CDR3 loop reads CAWSVGGELFF. In DNA, the CDR3 is TGTGCCTGGAGTGTCGGCGGGGAGCTGTTTTTT.

The rearrangement uses TRBV10-3 and TRBJ2-5; TRBD2 is a possible D gene (5 bases). Trimming removed 2 bases at V and 5 bases at J, with 12 bases between. This CDR3 is built from 14 residues. Germline-derived CDR1 and CDR2 are ENHRY and SYGVKD. In nucleotides, the CDR3 is TGTGCCATCAGTGAGCGGGGTGGCTCCGAGACCCAGTACTTC. It codes for CAISERGGSETQYF.

This CDR3 reads CASTLRQGAGDTQYF. In DNA form, the CDR3 reads TGTGCCAGCACCCTTAGACAGGGGGCCGGTGATACGCAGTATTTT. The chain employs TRBV6-6 and TRBJ2-3, with TRBD1 identical over 10 bases. Losses at the gene ends were 7 bases for V and 6 bases for J; bases not matched to a gene: 10. The germline V gene has CDR1 MNHNY and CDR2 SVGAGI (reference sequence). The CDR3 totals 15 residues.

Comment on this clone: The sample has other DNA sequences that encode this CDR3 too. This sequence joins TRBV30 and TRBJ1-6; D unclear. The CDR3 runs to 15 residues. Looked up from germline, CDR1 is GTSNPN and CDR2 is SVGIG (reference sequence). V was pared by 3 bases and J by 4 bases, with 13 bases between. This chain's CDR3 is CAWRTRGSYNSPLHF. DNA for the CDR3: TGTGCCTGGAGGACCCGCGGGTCGTATAATTCACCCCTCCACTTT.

This clone showed up just a few times. The chain employs TRBV30 and TRBJ1-5; TRBD1 is a possible D gene (6 bases). The germline gives CDR1 GTSNPN, CDR2 SVGIG (reference sequence). This CDR3 comprises 16 residues. Trimming took 0 bases from V and 1 from J, leaving 13 bases between them. CDR3 protein: CAWSVLSGGSNQPQHF. In DNA, the CDR3 is TGTGCCTGGAGTGTACTTTCTGGGGGCAGCAATCAGCCCCAGCATTTT.

The chain recombines TRBV6-6 with TRBJ2-7, with D hard to call. V was clipped by 11 bases and J by 6 bases, with 5 bases between them. CDR3 size: 8 residues. Germline values: CDR1 MNHNY, CDR2 SVGAGI (reference sequence). This CDR3 is CAVAEQYF. Here the CDR3 DNA reads TGTGCCGTGGCCGAGCAGTACTTC.

V and J are TRBV28 and TRBJ2-3, with D maybe TRBD1 (5 bases). Germline CDR1 reads MDHEN; CDR2 reads SYDVKM. V lost 5 bases and J lost 5, with 11 bases in between. There are 13 residues in the CDR3. The CDR3 loop reads CASSGHRVDTQYF. CDR3 sequence (DNA): TGTGCCAGCAGTGGACATCGGGTAGATACGCAGTATTTT.

The chain carries TRBV7-2 and TRBJ2-7; D not resolved. V gave up 1 base and J gave up 4 bases, with 23 bases separating them. Germline CDR1 reads SGHTA; CDR2 reads FQGNSA. This CDR3 comprises 18 residues. The CDR3 spells CASSLGGWSNQATYEQYF. CDR3 nucleotides: TGTGCCAGCAGCTTAGGTGGTTGGAGTAACCAAGCGACTTACGAGCAGTACTTC.